This TCR beta chain was identified in a study of blood T cell repertoires in COVID-19. Study context: Nucleic acid was either cDNA or gDNA, and it came from T cells, B-cell-depleted T cells, or PBMCs.

Trimming removed 0 bases at V and 4 bases at J, with 6 bases between. The CDR3 spans 13 residues. Germline V gene lookup returns CDR1 SGHRS and CDR2 YFSETQ. Original methodology: By means of reference gene primer amplification, nucleated cell counts were estimated. Libraries were prepared by immunoSEQ multiplex PCR; TCRdb keeps only in-frame clonotypes and omits some of them. V and J calls plus clone size are reproduced from that table; the DNA served to infer D and trimming. The top ten hold 6.5% to 10% of the sample, which has around 30,000 clones, under 80% seen once. The clonotype was recovered from a woman between 70 and 85 years old with active or convalescent COVID-19. The V call is TRBV5-1, the J call TRBJ2-3; the D is unclear. Sequenced material: peripheral blood. The CDR3 is CASSLGVSDTQYF. DNA of the CDR3: TGCGCCAGCAGCTTGGGCGTCTCAGATACGCAGTATTTT.